The 6 T cell receptor beta chains given below trace back to one sample, sequenced in a study of T cells in localized non-small cell lung cancer. The repertoire was sequenced with immunoSEQ multiplex PCR; TCRdb's copy has only in-frame clones and lacks some. In the table there are more than 70,000 clones, 80% to 90% of which are singletons. Sample: peripheral blood, taken before any cancer treatment. The receptors were gathered from a man aged 40-75 years with stage I lung adenocarcinoma.

The rearrangement joins TRBV7-8 to TRBJ2-7; 8 bases align to TRBD2. V lost 8 bases to trimming and J lost 6 bases; unmatched junction nucleotides: 3. CDR3 size: 11 residues. Per the germline V gene, CDR1 is SGHVS and CDR2 is FQNEAQ. CDR3 residues: CASAAGGEQYF. The CDR3 nucleotides are TGTGCCAGCGCCGCGGGGGGCGAGCAGTACTTC. Full variable domain (outside the CDR3, taken from reference TRBV7-8 and TRBJ2-7): GAGVSQSPRYKVAKRGQDVALRCDPISGHVSLFWYQQALGQGPEFLTYFQNEAQLDKSGLPSDRFFAERPEGSVSTLKIQRTQQEDSAVYLCASAAGGEQYFGPGTRLTVT.

The gene calls are TRBV7-9 and TRBJ2-2; 7 nucleotides match TRBD1. Trimming removed 5 bases from V and 0 bases from J; junction bases left unmatched: 6. The CDR3 consists of 16 residues. Germline V gene data show CDR1 as SEHNR and CDR2 as FQNEAQ (reference sequence). CDR3 loop: CASSPTGTANTGELFF. CDR3 coding DNA: TGTGCCAGCAGCCCGACCGGGACAGCGAACACCGGGGAGCTGTTTTTT. Full variable domain (missing parts from reference TRBV7-9 and TRBJ2-2): DTGVSQNPRHKITKRGQNVTFRCDPISEHNRLYWYRQTLGQGPEFLTYFQNEAQLEKSRLLSDRFSAERPKGSFSTLEIQRTEQGDSAMYLCASSPTGTANTGELFFGEGSRLTVL.

The V and J genes are TRBV6-6 and TRBJ1-2; 7 positions agree with TRBD1. The CDR3 has 15 amino acids. The ends lost 6 bases at V and 5 bases at J; junction bases unmatched: 12. Germline V gene sequence: CDR1 MNHNY, CDR2 SVGAGI (reference sequence). This chain's CDR3 is CASRNRDSYQYGYTF. In DNA, the CDR3 is TGTGCCAGCAGGAACAGGGACAGTTATCAGTATGGCTACACCTTC.

V usage is TRBV19 and J usage is TRBJ2-7; TRBD2 matches at 14 bases. The V and J ends lost 9 bases and 6 bases, in that order; junction bases with no gene match: 4. This CDR3 has 13 residues. Germline CDR1 reads LNHDA; CDR2 reads SQIVND (reference sequence). CDR3 nucleotide sequence: TGTGCCAGCAGGACTAGCGGGAGGTTCGAGCAGTACTTC. It translates to CASRTSGRFEQYF.

This clone was seen more than once but under ten times. The chain is built from TRBV5-1 and TRBJ1-1, with D possibly matching TRBD1 (6 bases). V lost 4 bases, J lost 3 bases, and 13 bases lay in between. The CDR3 is 14 amino acids. Germline V CDR1 and CDR2: SGHRS, YFSETQ. This CDR3 reads CASSNGQQDTEAFF. The CDR3 nucleotides are TGCGCCAGCAGCAATGGACAGCAGGACACTGAAGCTTTCTTT.

The chain carries TRBV11-2 and TRBJ2-7; the match to TRBD2 covers 8 bases. This CDR3 has 15 residues. Per germline, CDR1 SGHAT and CDR2 FQNNGV. The V segment lost 5 bases and the J segment 1 base; nucleotides outside the gene matches: 7. DNA of the CDR3: TGTGCCAGCAGCCCCGGGGGGGCAGGTTCCTACGAGCAGTACTTC. Protein product: CASSPGGAGSYEQYF. Looking up the rest from reference TRBV11-2 and TRBJ2-7 gives the full variable domain: EAGVAQSPRYKIIEKRQSVAFWCNPISGHATLYWYQQILGQGPKLLIQFQNNGVVDDSQLPKDRFSAERLKGVDSTLKIQPAKLEDSAVYLCASSPGGAGSYEQYFGPGTRLTVT.